One sample yielded the 14 T cell receptor beta chains listed below, sequenced in a study of long-term antiretroviral therapy in people with HIV. With survey level as its setting, the immunoSEQ assay was v3.0. Generated by immunoSEQ multiplex PCR, the TCRdb table keeps only in-frame clones and is missing some. The sample includes 25,000 to 35,000 clones, 85% to 95% of them seen just once. The specimen comprised unsorted PBMCs, sampled 5.3 years after starting antiretroviral therapy. The receptor set was obtained from a man in his fifties with HIV.

This clone was picked up one time. The CDR3: CASSPRTGSTDTQYF. CDR3 nucleotide sequence: TGTGCCAGTAGTCCTCGGACAGGAAGCACAGATACGCAGTATTTT. The V call is TRBV19, the J call TRBJ2-3; 7 bases line up with TRBD1. Germline V lookup: CDR1 LNHDA, CDR2 SQIVND (reference sequence). J gave up 0 bases and V 5 bases, and 5 bases lay outside the gene matches. CDR3 length: 15 amino acids.

The chain combines TRBV19 with TRBJ1-5; D perhaps matches TRBD1 (5 bases). Germline CDR1 is LNHDA and CDR2 is SQIVND (reference sequence). V shed 1 base and J shed 4 bases, with 11 bases lying between them. CDR3 length: 15 residues. The CDR3 here is CASSIVAGQNQPQHF. The DNA for the CDR3 is TGTGCCAGTAGTATAGTGGCAGGGCAAAATCAGCCCCAGCATTTT.

This chain links TRBV4-1 with TRBJ2-7; possibly TRBD1 or TRBD2 for D (5 bases each). V was shortened by 1 base and J by 1 base, with 8 bases between the two germline ends. The CDR3 length is 14 residues. CDR1 and CDR2 from the germline V gene are MGHRA and YSYEKL. The CDR3 DNA reads TGCGCCAGCAGCCAAGTGGGGGAGTCCTACGAGCAGTACTTC. As protein: CASSQVGESYEQYF.

The count of this clone is one. The chain is built from TRBV28 and TRBJ2-7, with a possible D match to TRBD2 (6 bases). This CDR3 region has 15 residues. Per germline, CDR1 MDHEN and CDR2 SYDVKM. Trimming cost V 3 bases and J 2 bases, with 14 bases left between them. The CDR3 sequence is CASSFRGTLTYEQYF. The CDR3 DNA follows: TGTGCCAGCAGTTTTCGCGGGACGCTAACCTACGAGCAGTACTTC.

V gene TRBV9 combines with J gene TRBJ1-2; weak D call: TRBD1 (6 bases). From germline, CDR1 is SGDLS and CDR2 YYNGEE. Trimming removed 4 bases at V and 6 bases at J, with 13 bases between. The CDR3 sequence is 13 residues long. The CDR3 nucleotides read TGTGCCAGCAGCCCGTGGGGGGGCGATGGCTACACCTTC. Translated, it gives CASSPWGGDGYTF.

The genes are TRBV5-4 and TRBJ2-5, with 7 bases identical to TRBD1. The CDR3 is 14 residues long. The germline gives CDR1 SGHNT, CDR2 YYREEE (reference sequence). V was clipped by 4 bases and J by 0 bases; unmatched bases: 3. This CDR3 is CASSGDSYQETQYF. CDR3 in DNA: TGTGCCAGCAGCGGGGACAGCTACCAAGAGACCCAGTACTTC.

The genes are TRBV7-2 and TRBJ2-3, with TRBD2 identical over 8 bases. The CDR3 contains 17 residues. Trimming at V came to 4 bases and at J to 5 bases, leaving 14 bases not matched to a gene. The germline V gene has CDR1 SGHTA and CDR2 FQGNSA. For the CDR3, the DNA is TGTGCCAGCAGCTCCACGGGTGGCGGGGGGACGGGAGATACGCAGTATTTT. It yields the protein CASSSTGGGGTGDTQYF. Supplemented by reference TRBV7-2 and TRBJ2-3, the full variable domain reads GAGVSQSPSNKVTEKGKDVELRCDPISGHTALYWYRQSLGQGLEFLIYFQGNSAPDKSGLPSDRFSAERTGGSVSTLTIQRTQQEDSAVYLCASSSTGGGGTGDTQYFGPGTRLTVL.

The chain joins TRBV28 to TRBJ1-5; possible D gene TRBD1, 6 bases. Germline CDR1 reads MDHEN; CDR2 reads SYDVKM. The V end lost 6 bases, the J end lost 1 base, and 16 bases lay between the germline ends. The CDR3 is 16 residues long. Here the CDR3 reads CASRQYRVPSNQPQHF. The CDR3 coding sequence is TGTGCCAGCAGGCAGTACAGGGTCCCGAGCAATCAGCCCCAGCATTTT.

The chain employs TRBV5-6 and TRBJ2-7; D is ambiguous. Trimming cost V 4 bases and J 0 bases, with 11 bases left between them. This CDR3 contains 14 residues. Germline V lookup: CDR1 SGHDT, CDR2 YYEEEE. In DNA form, the CDR3 reads TGTGCCAGCAGCCCGACACATAGCTCCTACGAGCAGTACTTC. Translation gives CASSPTHSSYEQYF.

The J gene is TRBJ2-3, the V gene TRBV7-2, with D hard to call. Germline loops: CDR1 SGHTA, CDR2 FQGNSA. The CDR3 contains 15 residues. Between the trimmed V and J ends, which lost 3 bases and 1 base, there was a span of 11 bases. The CDR3 is CASSLGTARTDTQYF. In DNA form, the CDR3 reads TGTGCCAGCAGCTTGGGTACCGCCCGCACAGATACGCAGTATTTT.

This chain links TRBV2 with TRBJ1-2; the D gene is possibly TRBD1 (6 bases). This CDR3 spans 13 amino acids. V was trimmed by 11 bases and J by 2 bases, leaving 15 bases between them. CDR1 and CDR2 from the germline V gene are SNHLY and FYNNEI. In DNA form, the CDR3 reads TGTGCCGGGGGGAAGGGGGGAAACTATGGCTACACCTTC. Residues: CAGGKGGNYGYTF.

The rearrangement uses TRBV9 and TRBJ2-6; 9 bases are shared with TRBD1. The CDR3 runs 19 residues. V lost 3 bases, J lost 0 bases, and 10 bases stayed unmatched. Germline lookup yields CDR1 SGDLS and CDR2 YYNGEE. CDR3 sequence reads: CASSAGPGQGSSGANVLTF. The CDR3 DNA sequence: TGTGCCAGCAGCGCCGGACCGGGACAGGGTTCCTCTGGGGCCAACGTCCTGACTTTC.

The chain couples TRBV19 to TRBJ2-7; D ambiguous. Germline CDR1 LNHDA, CDR2 SQIVND (reference sequence). The V end lost 9 bases, the J end lost 0 bases, and 12 bases lay between the germline ends. This CDR3 has 13 amino acids. The CDR3 spells CASRHLSSYEQYF. The CDR3, as DNA: TGTGCCAGCCGACACCTAAGCTCCTACGAGCAGTACTTC.

This chain connects TRBV5-4 to TRBJ2-3, with D maybe TRBD2 (6 bases). CDR3 length: 15 amino acids. Per the germline V gene, CDR1 is SGHNT and CDR2 is YYREEE (reference sequence). The V gene lost 6 bases and the J gene lost 0 bases, with 14 bases spanning the gap. The CDR3 DNA is TGTGCCAGCACCCCGCCGGGGGAGAGCACAGATACGCAGTATTTT. Its translation is CASTPPGESTDTQYF.